Below are 22 T cell receptor beta chains sequenced from a single sample in a study of CD8+ T cells in alopecia areata. TCR sequencing used cDNA made by reverse transcription of extracted RNA. TCRdb's copy holds only in-frame clones and misses some; the assay was immunoSEQ multiplex PCR. The sample yields roughly 65,000 clones, roughly 44% seen once. The starting material was CD8+ T cells sorted from blood, obtained at week 0. All receptors derive from a human donor with alopecia areata.

This clone has a single count. The rearrangement links TRBV4-2 to TRBJ2-3; 14 bases line up with TRBD2. The germline CDR1 and CDR2 sequences are LGHNA and YNFKEQ. J gave up 4 bases and V 2 bases, and 2 bases lay outside the gene matches. The CDR3 loop spans 16 amino acids. CDR3 region: CASSQKGLAGADTQYF. CDR3 coding DNA: TGTGCCAGCAGCCAAAAGGGACTAGCGGGGGCAGATACGCAGTATTTT.

The rearrangement uses TRBV4-2 and TRBJ2-7; D is uncertain. V was clipped by 2 bases and J by 2 bases, with 16 bases between them. Germline CDR1 is LGHNA and CDR2 is YNFKEQ. CDR3 size: 16 residues. The CDR3 DNA is TGTGCCAGCAGCCAAATAGCTACGAGCGTAGCCTACGAGCAGTACTTC. Protein sequence: CASSQIATSVAYEQYF.

The chain carries TRBV6-4 and TRBJ2-1; no reliable D call. V was cut by 6 bases and J by 0 bases, with 3 bases left in between. Germline lookup yields CDR1 MRHNA and CDR2 SNTAGT. This CDR3 comprises 12 residues. CDR3 region: CASRSSYNEQFF. In nucleotides, the CDR3 is TGTGCCAGCAGGAGCTCCTACAATGAGCAGTTCTTC.

This clone has only a few counts. This chain connects TRBV27 to TRBJ1-4; tentative D call: TRBD1 (5 bases). This CDR3 is 17 amino acids long. CDR1 is MNHEY, CDR2 SMNVEV, per germline (reference sequence). The V end was cut by 5 bases, the J end by 6 bases, with 22 bases between. DNA for the CDR3: TGTGCCAGCAGTCGAAAGGGCTCCGACAGATCGGATGAAAAACTGTTTTTT. Its translation is CASSRKGSDRSDEKLFF.

The V call is TRBV12-5, the J call TRBJ2-1; perhaps TRBD2 as D (6 bases). The CDR3 has 14 residues. Germline V CDR1 and CDR2: LGHNT, FRNRAP. Trimming cost V 1 base and J 3 bases, with 7 bases left between them. The CDR3 DNA reads as TGTGCTAGTGGTTTGGCGGGAGTCTACAATGAGCAGTTCTTC. As protein: CASGLAGVYNEQFF. The full variable domain, rest sourced from reference TRBV12-5 and TRBJ2-1, is DARVTQTPRHKVTEMGQEVTMRCQPILGHNTVFWYRQTMMQGLELLAYFRNRAPLDDSGMPKDRFSAEMPDATLATLKIQPSEPRDSAVYFCASGLAGVYNEQFFGPGTRLTVL.

The chain is built from TRBV9 and TRBJ2-5, with TRBD2 matching 11 bases. The CDR3 is made up of 16 amino acids. V shed 4 bases and J 2 bases; nucleotides not matched to a gene: 7. Germline V gene sequence: CDR1 SGDLS, CDR2 YYNGEE. DNA of the CDR3: TGTGCCAGCAGCCCCCAGCTAGCGGGAGGTCAAGAGACCCAGTACTTC. Its protein product is CASSPQLAGGQETQYF.

The genes are TRBV11-2 and TRBJ2-5; D is perhaps TRBD2 (6 bases). V was trimmed by 8 bases and J by 3 bases, leaving 19 bases between them. This CDR3 has 15 amino acids. Germline assignment: CDR1 SGHAT and CDR2 FQNNGV. The CDR3 sequence: CASENTGLAEETQYF. CDR3 bases: TGTGCCAGCGAGAATACGGGACTCGCCGAAGAGACCCAGTACTTC.

The V gene is TRBV27, the J gene TRBJ2-1; perhaps D is TRBD1 or TRBD2 (6 bases each). The CDR3 length is 14 residues. The germline CDR1 and CDR2 sequences are MNHEY and SMNVEV (reference sequence). The ends were cut back, 3 bases at V and 7 bases at J, with 13 bases in the middle. CDR3: CASSFGGGWNEQFF. In DNA, the CDR3 is TGTGCCAGCAGTTTCGGAGGGGGATGGAATGAGCAGTTCTTC.

V and J are TRBV15 and TRBJ1-5; no reliable D call. The CDR3 extends over 13 amino acids. Trimming stripped 1 base from V and 10 bases from J, with 11 bases between. Looked up from germline, CDR1 is LNHNV and CDR2 is YYDKDF (reference sequence). This CDR3 is CATSRARLDPQHF. In DNA form, the CDR3 reads TGTGCCACCAGCAGAGCACGGTTGGATCCCCAGCATTTT.

The chain links TRBV2 to TRBJ2-5; 9 bases align to TRBD2. V was clipped by 8 bases and J by 3 bases; unmatched bases: 7. CDR1 SNHLY and CDR2 FYNNEI come from the germline V gene. This CDR3 region has 14 residues. The CDR3 sequence: CASPSGTRKETQYF. DNA for the CDR3: TGTGCCAGCCCTAGCGGGACCAGAAAAGAGACCCAGTACTTC.

The chain has TRBV7-9 and TRBJ2-5; D is undetermined. Germline lookup yields CDR1 SEHNR and CDR2 FQNEAQ (reference sequence). CDR3 length equals 11 residues. With 4 bases removed from V and 4 bases from J, the gap between germline ends came to 4 bases. The CDR3 bases are TGTGCCAGCAGCTCTAGAGAGACCCAGTACTTC. Translating it yields CASSSRETQYF.

The rearrangement links TRBV1 to TRBJ1-5; the tabulated D call, TRBD1, remains unverified against the DNA. TRBV1 is a pseudogene locus. CDR3 size: 15 residues. CDR3 nucleotide sequence: TGCACCAGCAGCCAAGGACAGGGAGTCAATCAGCCCCAGCATTTT. Protein sequence: CTSSQGQGVNQPQHF.

This clone came up once. The chain uses TRBV27 and TRBJ2-7; a weak D match, TRBD2 (6 bases). Between the trimmed V and J ends, which lost 4 bases and 2 bases, there was a span of 15 bases. The CDR3 sequence is 15 residues long. CDR1 and CDR2 (germline): MNHEY, SMNVEV (reference sequence). The CDR3 DNA is TGTGCCAGCAGTTGGGGCGGGGACCTACCCTACGAGCAGTACTTC. Its protein product is CASSWGGDLPYEQYF.

The rearrangement links TRBV6-5 to TRBJ2-2, with D tentatively TRBD1 (6 bases). The CDR3 extends over 14 amino acids. Germline CDR1 MNHEY, CDR2 SVGAGI. V gave up 7 bases and J gave up 4 bases, with 13 bases separating them. The chain's CDR3 is CASTWTESTGELFF. As DNA, the CDR3 is TGTGCCAGCACTTGGACAGAGTCCACCGGGGAGCTGTTTTTT.

This clone was picked up a small number of times. The chain recombines TRBV18 with TRBJ2-1; TRBD2 matches 7 bases. The V segment lost 3 bases and the J segment 3 bases; nucleotides outside the gene matches: 2. Germline V gene lookup returns CDR1 KGHSH and CDR2 LQKENI. The CDR3 is made up of 14 amino acids. The CDR3 DNA is TGTGCCAGCTCACCGCCGGGGGGCTACAATGAGCAGTTCTTC. It encodes CASSPPGGYNEQFF. The full variable domain, completed using reference TRBV18 and TRBJ2-1, is NAGVMQNPRHLVRRRGQEARLRCSPMKGHSHVYWYRQLPEEGLKFMVYLQKENIIDESGMPKERFSAEFPKEGPSILRIQQVVRGDSAAYFCASSPPGGYNEQFFGPGTRLTVL.

The chain has TRBV29-1 and TRBJ2-3; D is perhaps TRBD2 (6 bases). V lost 4 bases, J lost 3 bases, and 11 bases lay in between. CDR3 length equals 13 residues. From germline, CDR1 is SQVTM and CDR2 ANQGSEA. This CDR3 is CSVAGTATDTQYF. The CDR3 DNA is TGCAGCGTTGCAGGGACTGCAACAGATACGCAGTATTTT.

The V and J genes are TRBV9 and TRBJ2-7, with TRBD1 matching 7 bases. The germline V gene encodes CDR1 SGDLS and CDR2 YYNGEE. The CDR3 runs to 15 residues. V lost 0 bases and J lost 4; bases outside the gene matches: 7. This CDR3 is CASSVGQGTGYEQYF. In nucleotides, the CDR3 is TGTGCCAGCAGCGTAGGACAGGGAACGGGGTACGAGCAGTACTTC.

This clone was counted between two and nine times. The CDR3 bases are TGTGCCAGCAGCTTGGGGTCATACAATGAGCAGTTCTTC. Translating it yields CASSLGSYNEQFF. V usage is TRBV5-4 and J usage is TRBJ2-1; D not certain. Trimming removed 0 bases from V and 4 bases from J, with 5 bases in between. Germline lookup yields CDR1 SGHNT and CDR2 YYREEE (reference sequence). The CDR3 is 13 residues long.

This sequence joins TRBV2 and TRBJ2-1; D unclear. The V gene lost 6 bases and the J gene lost 5 bases, with 23 bases spanning the gap. The CDR3 runs 17 residues. Germline CDR1 and CDR2: SNHLY and FYNNEI. In DNA form, the CDR3 reads TGTGCCAGCAGCCCCCTATCCTGGGGTAGTCTTGACAATGAGCAGTTCTTC. Translation gives CASSPLSWGSLDNEQFF.

V gene TRBV30 combines with J gene TRBJ2-7; 7 positions match TRBD2. Per germline, CDR1 GTSNPN and CDR2 SVGIG (reference sequence). V shed 8 bases, J shed 5 bases, and the junction held 3 bases outside the gene matches. The CDR3 sequence is 10 residues long. The CDR3 bases are TGTGCCGGGGGGGTGAACGAGCAGTACTTC. Encoded protein: CAGGVNEQYF.

The chain has TRBV5-1 and TRBJ2-7, with unresolved D. The germline V gene encodes CDR1 SGHRS and CDR2 YFSETQ. The V end lost 0 bases, the J end lost 4 bases, and 8 bases lay between the germline ends. CDR3 length: 13 residues. For the CDR3, the DNA is TGCGCCAGCAGCTTGGTAGCAGCTTACGAGCAGTACTTC. Its translation: CASSLVAAYEQYF.

This chain connects TRBV23-1 to TRBJ2-7; D may match TRBD1 or TRBD2 (7 bases each). TRBV23-1 is placed among ORFs of uncertain function. V was clipped by 0 bases and J by 0 bases, with 18 bases between them. CDR3 length: 18 residues. DNA for the CDR3: TGCGCCAGCAGTCAATCCAGGGGGGGTTCTCAGGTCTCCTACGAGCAGTACTTC. As protein: CASSQSRGGSQVSYEQYF.